The TCR beta chain described here comes from a study of blood T cell repertoires in COVID-19. Study details: Material from acute and convalescent COVID-19 was sourced from the United States, Italy and Spain. The cDNA or gDNA used as material had been derived from T cells, B-cell-depleted T cells, or PBMCs.

This CDR3 has 14 residues. Germline V lookup: CDR1 SNHLY, CDR2 FYNNEI. V lost 5 bases to trimming and J lost 1 base, with 12 bases between them. Original analysis: Estimated nucleated cell counts came from reference gene primer amplification. Sequencing was performed with immunoSEQ multiplex PCR; in TCRdb, only in-frame clones are kept and a portion is missing. The V and J calls and clone size were taken over from that table, and D and trimming were inferred from the DNA. The data contain approximately 79,000 clones, around 89% of them singletons. This TCR was recovered from a man aged 55 to 70 with acute or convalescent COVID-19. The material sequenced was peripheral blood. The chain is built from TRBV2 and TRBJ2-7, with D possibly being TRBD1 (6 bases). The CDR3 reads CASSLGQLSYEQYF. Written as DNA, the CDR3 is TGTGCCAGCAGTTTAGGACAGTTATCCTACGAGCAGTACTTC.